These 21 T cell receptor beta chains were all obtained from the same sample, sequenced in a study of blood T cell repertoires in COVID-19. Data came from immunoSEQ multiplex PCR; TCRdb stores just in-frame clones and leaves some out. The sample lists about 150,000 clones, 75% to 90% occurring once. The specimen was peripheral blood. Receptors were obtained from a man aged 55 to 69 with active or convalescent COVID-19.

The V and J genes are TRBV28 and TRBJ1-3; D unclear. The germline V and J ends were trimmed by 3 bases and 4 bases, with 13 bases remaining between them. Germline V gene data show CDR1 as MDHEN and CDR2 as SYDVKM. The CDR3 spans 15 residues. The CDR3 region is CASSLSGTPGNTIYF. The CDR3 DNA is TGTGCCAGCAGTTTGTCAGGCACGCCCGGAAACACCATATATTTT.

V usage is TRBV18 and J usage is TRBJ2-5, with 9 positions matching TRBD1. Germline CDR1 and CDR2: KGHSH and LQKENI. The CDR3 runs 15 residues. Losses at the gene ends were 2 bases for V and 3 bases for J; bases not matched to a gene: 4. CDR3 in DNA: TGTGCCAGCTCACCAGGGACAGGGTACGAAGAGACCCAGTACTTC. The encoded protein is CASSPGTGYEETQYF.

The genes are TRBV28 and TRBJ1-2; 9 bases are a match to TRBD1. V was clipped by 8 bases and J by 3 bases; unmatched bases: 16. The CDR3 has 17 amino acids. Germline CDR1 MDHEN, CDR2 SYDVKM. CDR3 amino acids: CASGLGQGWVRDYGYTF. The CDR3 DNA follows: TGTGCCAGCGGACTTGGACAGGGGTGGGTAAGGGACTATGGCTACACCTTC.

The genes are TRBV7-2 and TRBJ2-3, with D hard to call. The length of the CDR3 is 12 residues. Per germline, CDR1 SGHTA and CDR2 FQGNSA. V was trimmed by 6 bases and J by 2 bases, leaving 6 bases between them. CDR3 nucleotide sequence: TGTGCCAGCAGGCAGGACACAGATACGCAGTATTTT. Translated, it gives CASRQDTDTQYF.

The V gene is TRBV7-3, the J gene TRBJ2-1, with D unresolved. The CDR3 is 13 residues long. Trimming shortened V by 3 bases and J by 2 bases, and 5 bases separated the two germline ends. The germline V gene encodes CDR1 SGHTA and CDR2 FQGTGA. The CDR3 DNA follows: TGTGCCAGCAGCTTCACTGCCTACAATGAGCAGTTCTTC. Its translation is CASSFTAYNEQFF.

The gene calls are TRBV27 and TRBJ2-3; 9 nucleotides match TRBD1. V gave up 1 base and J gave up 6 bases; unmatched junction bases: 5. In germline, CDR1 is MNHEY, CDR2 SMNVEV (reference sequence). The CDR3 runs to 15 residues. CDR3 protein: CASSLWDRAGDTQYF. The CDR3 DNA sequence: TGTGCCAGCAGTTTATGGGACAGGGCAGGGGATACGCAGTATTTT.

This rearrangement joins TRBV11-2 to TRBJ2-2; no clear D gene. This CDR3 comprises 12 residues. The V gene's germline CDR1 is SGHAT and CDR2 FQNNGV. V lost 5 bases and J lost 2, with 3 bases in between. Written as DNA, the CDR3 is TGTGCCAGCAGCCTAAACACCGGGGAGCTGTTTTTT. This codes for CASSLNTGELFF. The full variable domain, rest sourced from reference TRBV11-2 and TRBJ2-2, is EAGVAQSPRYKIIEKRQSVAFWCNPISGHATLYWYQQILGQGPKLLIQFQNNGVVDDSQLPKDRFSAERLKGVDSTLKIQPAKLEDSAVYLCASSLNTGELFFGEGSRLTVL.

This clone was detected only once. The rearrangement joins TRBV18 to TRBJ2-1; 12 positions match TRBD1. Germline V gives CDR1 KGHSH, CDR2 LQKENI. V lost 6 bases and J lost 9; bases outside the gene matches: 6. The CDR3 runs to 14 residues. CDR3 bases: TGTGCCAGCTCTTCCGGGACAGGGGGCGGTGAGCAGTTCTTC. Amino acid sequence: CASSSGTGGGEQFF.

This clone has more than one count but fewer than ten. The chain carries TRBV28 and TRBJ2-1; 7 nucleotides agree with TRBD2. Per the germline V gene, CDR1 is MDHEN and CDR2 is SYDVKM. The CDR3 length is 15 residues. The trim removed 5 bases at V and 3 bases at J, leaving 7 bases unmatched. In DNA form, the CDR3 reads TGTGCCAGCAGTGTTCTAGCGGTCCGCTACAATGAGCAGTTCTTC. Its protein product is CASSVLAVRYNEQFF.

This clone was detected a few times. The genes are TRBV5-4 and TRBJ1-1; D is uncertain. The V gene lost 4 bases and the J gene lost 1 base, with 14 bases spanning the gap. This CDR3 is built from 15 residues. Germline loops: CDR1 SGHNT, CDR2 YYREEE (reference sequence). Here the CDR3 reads CASSLGWEKNTEAFF. CDR3 nucleotide sequence: TGTGCCAGCAGCCTGGGATGGGAGAAGAACACTGAAGCTTTCTTT.

V usage is TRBV6-5 and J usage is TRBJ1-3; no reliable D call. Between the trimmed V and J ends, which lost 2 bases and 0 bases, there was a span of 8 bases. Looked up from germline, CDR1 is MNHEY and CDR2 is SVGAGI. The length of the CDR3 is 15 residues. CDR3 residues: CASSYSPSSGNTIYF. CDR3 nucleotide sequence: TGTGCCAGCAGTTACAGCCCGAGCTCTGGAAACACCATATATTTT.

The gene calls are TRBV14 and TRBJ1-6, with D hard to call. The CDR3 consists of 14 residues. V was shortened by 3 bases and J by 7 bases, with 10 bases between the two germline ends. Germline V gene lookup returns CDR1 SGHDN and CDR2 FVKESK. The CDR3 DNA reads TGTGCCAGCAGCCAGGATGCGGGGAATTCACCCCTCCACTTT. It translates to CASSQDAGNSPLHF.

The J gene is TRBJ2-7, the V gene TRBV6-6; a weak D match, TRBD2 (6 bases). The V end lost 8 bases, the J end lost 2 bases, and 10 bases lay between the germline ends. Germline loops: CDR1 MNHNY, CDR2 SVGAGI (reference sequence). The CDR3 loop spans 12 amino acids. The CDR3 spells CASGGSPYEQYF. Here the CDR3 DNA reads TGTGCCAGCGGGGGGTCCCCCTACGAGCAGTACTTC.

This clone was seen only once. The CDR3 bases are TGCGCCAGCAGCCAAGAGACAGGGCCGAGGACCGGGGAGCTGTTTTTT. Amino acids: CASSQETGPRTGELFF. This chain uses TRBV4-1 with TRBJ2-2, with 7 bases identical to TRBD1. This CDR3 has 16 amino acids. Germline V gene lookup returns CDR1 MGHRA and CDR2 YSYEKL. V lost 0 bases to trimming and J lost 5 bases; unmatched junction nucleotides: 6.

The chain is built from TRBV9 and TRBJ2-5; 10 nucleotides line up with TRBD1. The CDR3 has 14 amino acids. Trimming cost V 4 bases and J 9 bases; bases outside gene matches: 9. Germline lookup yields CDR1 SGDLS and CDR2 YYNGEE. The CDR3 region has the DNA TGTGCCAGCAGCTCCACGGACAGGGGGTTGCCCCAGTACTTC. It specifies CASSSTDRGLPQYF.

The chain uses TRBV11-2 and TRBJ1-1; D ambiguous. This CDR3 comprises 14 residues. Per germline, CDR1 SGHAT and CDR2 FQNNGV. Trimming removed 1 base at V and 5 bases at J, with 11 bases between. CDR3 in DNA: TGTGCCAGCAGCTTAGGAGGGTACGGAACTGAAGCTTTCTTT. Its protein product is CASSLGGYGTEAFF.

This rearrangement joins TRBV19 to TRBJ2-5; 8 bases align to TRBD1. Germline assignment: CDR1 LNHDA and CDR2 SQIVND (reference sequence). The V segment lost 7 bases and the J segment 1 base; nucleotides outside the gene matches: 11. The CDR3 is 16 residues long. CDR3 nucleotides: TGTGCCAGTACGGTTGGACAGGGTGGTCCCCAAGAGACCCAGTACTTC. Amino acid sequence: CASTVGQGGPQETQYF. The full variable domain, completed using reference TRBV19 and TRBJ2-5, is DGGITQSPKYLFRKEGQNVTLSCEQNLNHDAMYWYRQDPGQGLRLIYYSQIVNDFQKGDIAEGYSVSREKKESFPLTVTSAQKNPTAFYLCASTVGQGGPQETQYFGPGTRLLVL.

The V call is TRBV19, the J call TRBJ1-3, with D perhaps matching TRBD1 (5 bases). The V gene's germline CDR1 is LNHDA and CDR2 SQIVND (reference sequence). The CDR3 is 13 amino acids. The V and J ends lost 8 bases and 8 bases respectively, with 16 bases between them. The CDR3 is CASREQGGDTIYF. For the CDR3, the DNA is TGTGCCAGTCGGGAGCAGGGAGGAGACACCATATATTTT.

The chain employs TRBV6-5 and TRBJ1-2; D might be TRBD1 (5 bases). The CDR3 has 13 amino acids. V was cut by 8 bases and J by 8 bases, with 18 bases left in between. Per the germline V gene, CDR1 is MNHEY and CDR2 is SVGAGI. Written as DNA, the CDR3 is TGTGCCAGCCGCCAAGGTGCAGGGTGGGGCTACACCTTC. Protein product: CASRQGAGWGYTF.

The genes are TRBV9 and TRBJ2-1, with 11 nucleotides matching TRBD2. The J segment lost 6 bases and the V segment lost 3 bases, leaving 11 bases of the junction unmatched. Germline CDR1 reads SGDLS; CDR2 reads YYNGEE. This CDR3 has 17 residues. CDR3 residues: CASSALGVLAGVNEQFF. Here the CDR3 DNA reads TGTGCCAGCAGCGCTCTTGGGGTACTAGCGGGGGTCAATGAGCAGTTCTTC.

V is TRBV9 and J is TRBJ2-5; 7 positions agree with TRBD1. V lost 0 bases, J lost 5 bases, and 7 bases stayed unmatched. Germline lookup yields CDR1 SGDLS and CDR2 YYNGEE. This CDR3 is built from 15 residues. In DNA, the CDR3 is TGTGCCAGCAGCGTAGAGAAGGGGGCATCGGAGACCCAGTACTTC. Its translation is CASSVEKGASETQYF.